This entry features one T cell receptor (beta chain) sequence. Its specificity is unknown. The data were taken from a study of T cell responses to AZD1222 COVID-19 vaccine. Overall study findings and caveats: Among spike-specific TCRs, nearly half reportedly target unmutated variant regions. Spike-wide vaccine-associated CD4 TCRs dominated at 160-218 and 743-854. Donors were chiefly white British, with a greater number of females, and clonal diversity was perhaps underestimated.

The data were produced by immunoSEQ multiplex PCR, yet TCRdb's version contains in-frame clones alone and is incomplete. The sample lists fewer than 150,000 clones, 88% occurring once. Sequenced material: peripheral blood, taken 28 days after the second AZD1222 dose. This sequence was found in an adult who received the AZD1222 COVID-19 vaccine.

This CDR3 reads CASSDSMPAQGQYQETQYF. The CDR3 region has the DNA TGTGCCAGCAGTGACTCGATGCCCGCCCAGGGACAGTACCAAGAGACCCAGTACTTC. V usage is TRBV6-4 and J usage is TRBJ2-5; TRBD1 agrees at 7 bases. The CDR3 consists of 19 residues. V lost 0 bases, J lost 0 bases, and 13 bases stayed unmatched. The germline V gene encodes CDR1 MRHNA and CDR2 SNTAGT.